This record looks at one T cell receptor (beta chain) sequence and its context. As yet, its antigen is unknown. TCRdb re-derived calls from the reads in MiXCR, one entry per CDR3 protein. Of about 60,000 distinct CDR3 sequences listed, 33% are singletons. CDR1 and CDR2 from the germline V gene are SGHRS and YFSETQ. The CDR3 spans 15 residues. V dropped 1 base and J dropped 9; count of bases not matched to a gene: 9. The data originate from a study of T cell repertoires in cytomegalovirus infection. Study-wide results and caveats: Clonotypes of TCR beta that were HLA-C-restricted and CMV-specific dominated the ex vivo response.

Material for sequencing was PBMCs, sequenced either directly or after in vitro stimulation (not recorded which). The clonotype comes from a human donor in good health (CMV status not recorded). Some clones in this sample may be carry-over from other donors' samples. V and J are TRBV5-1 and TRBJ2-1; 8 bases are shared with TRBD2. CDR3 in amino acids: CASSLREGQFREQFF. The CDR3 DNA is TGCGCCAGCAGCTTGCGGGAGGGCCAGTTTCGTGAGCAGTTCTTC.